The sequence of this TCR beta chain was determined in a study of cytomegalovirus exposure and HLA in healthy donors. This clone was seen a single time. The trim removed 0 bases at V and 4 bases at J, leaving 1 base unmatched. The CDR3 has 14 residues. Germline assignment: CDR1 MGHDK and CDR2 SYGVNS. PCR primers comprised 60 Vbeta and 13 Jbeta primers. Assay used: immunoSEQ multiplex PCR; TCRdb lists only in-frame clones, some missing. The sample includes 120,000 or so clones, about 80% of them seen just once. The specimen sequenced was PBMCs. The chain is built from TRBV25-1 and TRBJ2-3; TRBD2 matches at 7 bases. The source of this sequence is a man between 18 and 29 years old in good health and CMV-seronegative. The CDR3 loop reads CASSEYRGADTQYF. As DNA, the CDR3 is TGTGCCAGCAGTGAATACCGGGGGGCAGATACGCAGTATTTT.